This entry features one T cell receptor (beta chain) sequence. Its antigen is not known. V lost 5 bases and J lost 4; bases outside the gene matches: 7. Germline assignment: CDR1 PRHDT and CDR2 FYEKMQ (reference sequence). This CDR3 has 16 amino acids. The record originates from a study of long-term antiretroviral therapy in people with HIV. The immunoSEQ assay was v3.0, run at survey level. What sequencing targeted per sample was about 35,000-55,000 T-cell genomes. TCRdb's table, derived via immunoSEQ multiplex PCR, lists solely in-frame clones and lacks some. The data show roughly 17,000 clones, 79% seen once. Whole-study results and caveats: Subsequent to ART, diversity was augmented yet persisted below that of transplant donor controls. Collection of the blood, which took place between about 2004 and 2018, possibly occurred under older ART regimens. Versus controls, repertoires in people with HIV had narrower CDR3 length ranges.

The clonotype originates from a woman in her thirties or forties with HIV. The chain couples TRBV13 to TRBJ2-3, with 12 bases lining up with TRBD2. The source was unsorted PBMCs, collected 2.3 years after starting antiretroviral therapy. CDR3 sequence: CASSNRLAGEADTQYF. CDR3 DNA: TGTGCCAGCAGCAACCGACTAGCGGGAGAAGCAGATACGCAGTATTTT. Full variable domain (remainder filled in from reference TRBV13 and TRBJ2-3): AAGVIQSPRHLIKEKRETATLKCYPIPRHDTVYWYQQGPGQDPQFLISFYEKMQSDKGSIPDRFSAQQFSDYHSELNMSSLELGDSALYFCASSNRLAGEADTQYFGPGTRLTVL.